The 4 T cell receptor beta chains below were found in one sample sequenced in a study of T cells in Graves' hyperthyroidism and ophthalmopathy. RNA transcripts were the template for amplifying TCR beta CDR3 regions. HTBI primers were employed in a first-round RT-PCR of the TCR CDR3. TCRdb re-derived calls from the multiplex PCR reads in MiXCR, one entry per CDR3 protein. The sample contains 550,000 to 850,000 distinct CDR3 sequences, roughly a sixth of which appear only once. What was sequenced was blood. The receptors here all came from a woman aged 50 to 65 with Graves' hyperthyroidism that later progressed to Graves' ophthalmopathy.

The rearrangement uses TRBV10-3 and TRBJ2-3, with 9 positions matching TRBD2. After removal of 8 bases from V and 0 bases from J, the junction contained 6 bases not matched to a gene. The CDR3 extends over 15 amino acids. CDR1 is ENHRY and CDR2 is SYGVKD in the germline V gene. The CDR3 spells CAISFSGRSTDTQYF. The CDR3 nucleotides read TGTGCCATCTCGTTTAGCGGGAGAAGCACAGATACGCAGTATTTT.

Of note for this clonotype: At one end, the junction sequence differs from germline, possibly due to a read error. J is TRBJ1-1 and V is TRBV7-3; 9 bases fit TRBD1. This CDR3 has 13 amino acids. Looked up from germline, CDR1 is SGHTA and CDR2 is FQGTGA. The chain's CDR3 is CVSSPGTGTEAFF. The CDR3 DNA follows: TGTGTCAGCAGCCCCGGGACAGGGACTGAAGCTTTCTTT.

The V gene is TRBV12-3 or TRBV12-4, the J gene TRBJ1-4; no firm D call. CDR3 length equals 14 residues. The V end lost 6 bases, the J end lost 1 base, and 9 bases lay between the germline ends. The CDR3, as DNA: TGTGCCAGCAGGTCCAGGCTAACTAATGAAAAACTGTTTTTT. Translated, it gives CASRSRLTNEKLFF.

CDR3 in DNA: TGTGCCAGCGTAAGGGTGGTCAATCAGCCCCAGCATTTT. This encodes CASVRVVNQPQHF. The chain couples TRBV6-2 or TRBV6-3 to TRBJ1-5; D is ambiguous. CDR1 and CDR2 (germline): MNHEY, SVGEGT. The V end was cut by 8 bases, the J end by 3 bases, with 11 bases between. This CDR3 is built from 13 residues.